This T cell receptor (beta chain) was found in a study of T-cell reconstitution after alpha-beta-depleted transplantation in children. Broader study findings: The study reportedly traced alpha-beta T cells about two months after transplant to several hundred expanded graft clones.

The V gene lost 5 bases and the J gene lost 0 bases, with 14 bases spanning the gap. Germline loops: CDR1 SGHTA, CDR2 FQGNSA. The CDR3 consists of 16 residues. Details on this clonotype: Its specificity is unknown.

Unique molecular identifiers featured in how the TCRbeta library was prepared. TCRdb called the PCR reads again in MiXCR, with one record for every CDR3 protein. The profile covers 600,000 to 800,000 distinct CDR3 sequences, with about an eighth appearing a single time and approximately 0.8% taken by the ten largest. The sample consisted of PBMCs, taken before TCRalphabeta/CD19-depleted stem cell transplant. This sequence joins TRBV7-2 and TRBJ2-1, with D perhaps TRBD2 (6 bases). This sequence was found in a girl aged 2-9 years with congenital amegakaryocytic thrombocytopenia, due to receive a stem cell transplant. The DNA for the CDR3 is TGTGCCAGCAGCCTAGTTAGCGGCCCCTCCTACAATGAGCAGTTCTTC. Protein product: CASSLVSGPSYNEQFF. Together with reference TRBV7-2 and TRBJ2-1, the CDR3 gives the full variable domain: GAGVSQSPSNKVTEKGKDVELRCDPISGHTALYWYRQSLGQGLEFLIYFQGNSAPDKSGLPSDRFSAERTGGSVSTLTIQRTQQEDSAVYLCASSLVSGPSYNEQFFGPGTRLTVL.